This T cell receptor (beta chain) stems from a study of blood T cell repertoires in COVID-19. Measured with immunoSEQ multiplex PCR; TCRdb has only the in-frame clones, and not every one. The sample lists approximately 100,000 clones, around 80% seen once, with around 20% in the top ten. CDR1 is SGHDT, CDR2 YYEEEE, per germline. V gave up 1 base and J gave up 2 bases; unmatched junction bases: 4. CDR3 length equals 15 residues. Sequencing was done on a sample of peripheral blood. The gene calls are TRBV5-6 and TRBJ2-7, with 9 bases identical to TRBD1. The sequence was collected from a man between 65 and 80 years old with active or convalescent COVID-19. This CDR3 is CASSLSGTGTYEQYF. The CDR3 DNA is TGTGCCAGCAGCTTGTCCGGGACAGGGACCTACGAGCAGTACTTC.